This T cell receptor beta chain is drawn from a study of blood T cell repertoires in COVID-19. Study-level background: Sites across the United States, Italy and Spain contributed samples from acute and convalescent COVID-19. From T cells, B-cell-depleted T cells, or PBMCs came the material, which was cDNA or gDNA.

This CDR3 has 18 residues. Germline V gene data show CDR1 as SEHNR and CDR2 as FQNEAQ (reference sequence). V shed 5 bases and J 2 bases; nucleotides not matched to a gene: 12. TCRdb's table, derived via immunoSEQ multiplex PCR, lists solely in-frame clones and lacks some. This sample carries 210,000 or so clones, 70% to 90% of them seen once, and the ten largest clones take roughly 4.3%. Clinical history reported by participants formed the basis on which cohorts were assigned. The J gene is TRBJ2-3, the V gene TRBV7-9; 11 bases are shared with TRBD2. The source of this sequence is a man under 40 with acute COVID-19. Sequencing used PBMCs or T cells enriched from blood (not recorded which). CDR3 DNA: TGTGCCAGCAGCCCCCGGGGTAGCGGGGGGGCCCCCACAGATACGCAGTATTTT. Protein sequence: CASSPRGSGGAPTDTQYF. Supplemented by reference TRBV7-9 and TRBJ2-3, the full variable domain reads DTGVSQNPRHKITKRGQNVTFRCDPISEHNRLYWYRQTLGQGPEFLTYFQNEAQLEKSRLLSDRFSAERPKGSFSTLEIQRTEQGDSAMYLCASSPRGSGGAPTDTQYFGPGTRLTVL.